Listed here are 14 T cell receptor beta chains from one sample, sequenced in a study of blood T cell repertoires in COVID-19. Assay: immunoSEQ multiplex PCR; the TCRdb copy retains only in-frame clones and omits some. Of approximately 500,000 clones detected, roughly 88% appear once; the ten largest clones hold 3.2%. The sequencing sample was made of peripheral blood. The receptors were gathered from a human donor in a cohort sampled during active COVID-19.

This chain joins TRBV11-2 and TRBJ1-6; D is perhaps TRBD1 (5 bases). Between the trimmed V and J ends, which lost 6 bases and 4 bases, there was a span of 16 bases. This CDR3 is 16 amino acids long. Germline V CDR1 and CDR2: SGHAT, FQNNGV. The CDR3 region has the DNA TGTGCCAGCAGTTCTATAGCAGGGCCTTATAATTCACCCCTCCACTTT. Its protein is CASSSIAGPYNSPLHF.

The chain links TRBV4-2 to TRBJ2-7; 12 bases are a match to TRBD1. In germline, CDR1 is LGHNA, CDR2 YNFKEQ. V shed 5 bases and J 6 bases; nucleotides not matched to a gene: 11. CDR3 length equals 16 residues. The CDR3 DNA reads TGTGCCAGCAGCGAATGGCGGGGGACAGGGGGCTCCGAGCAGTACTTC. Amino acid sequence: CASSEWRGTGGSEQYF.

This chain links TRBV2 with TRBJ1-5; the D is unclear. Germline CDR1 is SNHLY and CDR2 is FYNNEI. CDR3 length: 14 amino acids. Trimming pared 7 bases from V and 4 bases from J, leaving 14 bases between. The CDR3 reads CASKRSISNQPQHF. The CDR3 DNA reads as TGTGCCAGCAAGCGGTCAATCTCTAATCAGCCCCAGCATTTT.

The CDR3 spells CASSPWPGLAGLYEQYF. The CDR3 DNA sequence: TGTGCCAGCAGCCCTTGGCCGGGACTAGCGGGCCTCTACGAGCAGTACTTC. The rearrangement joins TRBV7-2 to TRBJ2-7, with 12 bases aligning to TRBD2. The CDR3 length is 17 residues. Germline CDR1 reads SGHTA; CDR2 reads FQGNSA. V gave up 5 bases and J gave up 3 bases; unmatched junction bases: 11. Using reference TRBV7-2 and TRBJ2-7 for the parts outside the CDR3, the full variable domain is GAGVSQSPSNKVTEKGKDVELRCDPISGHTALYWYRQSLGQGLEFLIYFQGNSAPDKSGLPSDRFSAERTGGSVSTLTIQRTQQEDSAVYLCASSPWPGLAGLYEQYFGPGTRLTVT.

The CDR3 DNA sequence: TGTGCCAGCAGCCCCGACAGGGCCAGATCCTACGAGCAGTACTTC. Protein product: CASSPDRARSYEQYF. The gene calls are TRBV6-5 and TRBJ2-7, with 7 bases lining up with TRBD1. The CDR3 totals 15 residues. Germline V gene lookup returns CDR1 MNHEY and CDR2 SVGAGI. V lost 6 bases to trimming and J lost 1 base; unmatched junction nucleotides: 9.

The rearrangement links TRBV19 to TRBJ1-5; TRBD1 matches at 9 bases. The V and J ends lost 1 base and 7 bases, in that order; junction bases with no gene match: 5. This CDR3 has 15 amino acids. Germline V CDR1 and CDR2: LNHDA, SQIVND (reference sequence). The CDR3 spells CASSIGGTGIQPQHF. The CDR3 bases are TGTGCCAGTAGTATAGGTGGGACAGGGATACAGCCCCAGCATTTT.

This clone was found once. The V and J genes are TRBV28 and TRBJ2-7; 12 bases map to TRBD2. Germline CDR1 MDHEN, CDR2 SYDVKM. Unmatched junction bases numbered 2, after V lost 5 bases and J lost 0 bases. The CDR3 extends over 15 amino acids. DNA of the CDR3: TGTGCCAGCAGTGTGACTAGCGGGGGCTCCTACGAGCAGTACTTC. It specifies CASSVTSGGSYEQYF.

As DNA, the CDR3 is TGTGCCAGCAGCCAGGGGAGACTAGCGGGAGCGCCGAGCGAGCAGTACTTC. As protein: CASSQGRLAGAPSEQYF. The J gene is TRBJ2-7, the V gene TRBV4-2; 12 bases fit TRBD2. This CDR3 spans 17 amino acids. V lost 3 bases, J lost 6 bases, and 12 bases stayed unmatched. Per germline, CDR1 LGHNA and CDR2 YNFKEQ.

The gene calls are TRBV4-3 and TRBJ2-4; 10 bases agree with TRBD1. CDR1 and CDR2 (germline): LGHNA, YSLEER. The V and J ends lost 2 bases and 9 bases, in that order; junction bases with no gene match: 7. This CDR3 comprises 15 residues. CDR3 region: CASSQLGTGELIQYF. The CDR3 DNA is TGCGCCAGCAGCCAACTCGGGACAGGGGAGCTCATTCAGTACTTC.

J is TRBJ1-4 and V is TRBV5-6, with a tentative D call TRBD1 (5 bases). The V end lost 2 bases, the J end lost 2 bases, and 13 bases lay between the germline ends. The germline CDR1 and CDR2 sequences are SGHDT and YYEEEE. This CDR3 is 16 amino acids long. The CDR3 protein is CASSFPGLPTNEKLFF. CDR3 bases: TGTGCCAGCAGCTTTCCAGGGTTGCCCACTAATGAAAAACTGTTTTTT.

The chain is built from TRBV4-2 and TRBJ1-1; TRBD1 matches 11 bases. CDR3 size: 15 residues. Germline CDR1 reads LGHNA; CDR2 reads YNFKEQ. V lost 3 bases and J lost 7; bases outside the gene matches: 7. The CDR3 region has the DNA TGTGCCAGCAGCCACCTTGGGACAGGGGGGCTTGAAGCTTTCTTT. Residues: CASSHLGTGGLEAFF.

The chain uses TRBV19 and TRBJ1-1, with 12 bases aligning to TRBD1. The CDR3 length is 17 residues. Germline lookup yields CDR1 LNHDA and CDR2 SQIVND (reference sequence). The trim removed 8 bases at V and 1 base at J, leaving 11 bases unmatched. The CDR3 loop reads CASGTGGAVGENTEAFF. The CDR3 DNA sequence: TGTGCCAGTGGGACAGGGGGCGCGGTAGGAGAGAACACTGAAGCTTTCTTT.

V gene TRBV10-3 combines with J gene TRBJ2-5; D is undetermined. The V end lost 5 bases, the J end lost 1 base, and 5 bases lay between the germline ends. In germline, CDR1 is ENHRY, CDR2 SYGVKD. The CDR3 runs 12 residues. The CDR3 protein is CAISPFQETQYF. The DNA for the CDR3 is TGTGCCATCAGTCCTTTCCAAGAGACCCAGTACTTC.

The chain links TRBV5-1 to TRBJ2-7, with D maybe TRBD1 (5 bases). This CDR3 region has 14 residues. Germline V lookup: CDR1 SGHRS, CDR2 YFSETQ. Trimming cost V 0 bases and J 6 bases, with 13 bases left between them. This CDR3 is CASSLAVIGVEQYF. The DNA for the CDR3 is TGCGCCAGCAGCTTGGCCGTTATAGGGGTCGAGCAGTACTTC.